The clone carrying this T cell receptor (beta chain) has a single count. Its antigen is not identified. This specimen belongs to a study of shared clonotypes between healthy human individuals. Study-wide findings and caveats: In this cohort, only blood was sampled, and tissue repertoires likely differ.

Sequenced by immunoSEQ multiplex PCR; TCRdb stores in-frame clones only, minus some. The data contain 2 million to 3 million clones, around 90% of them seen just once; the ten biggest clones take up 0.13% to 0.15%. The sequenced sample consisted of naive CD4+ T cells sorted from blood. The subset: CD45RA+ positively selected. The source of this sequence is a man younger than 35 in good health.

The CDR3 DNA reads as TGTGCCAGCAGGGGGACTAGCGGCACAGATACGCAGTATTTT. Its protein is CASRGTSGTDTQYF. The chain links TRBV6-6 to TRBJ2-3, with 10 bases matching TRBD2. Germline CDR1 MNHNY, CDR2 SVGAGI (reference sequence). This CDR3 is built from 14 residues. V was clipped by 6 bases and J by 1 base; unmatched bases: 1.